This T cell receptor (beta chain) comes out of a study of T cells after yellow fever vaccination. Study overall: Where fractions had low cell numbers, libraries were prepared from them with the SMART-Seq v4 Ultra Low Input RNA kit.

This clonotype has a handful of counts. 5'RACE template switching generated TCR cDNA, adding a universal primer site and UMIs. TCRdb re-derived calls from the 5' RACE reads in MiXCR, one entry per CDR3 protein. The data show a few hundred thousand distinct CDR3 sequences, 4.1% seen once. The TCR sequence derives from a man aged 18-30 years who received the YFV17D yellow fever vaccine. The sample in question was PBMCs, obtained 5 days after the yellow fever booster vaccination.

The CDR3 nucleotides read TGCGCCAGCAGCTTACAGGGACAGACCTACTACGAGCAGTACTTC. This translates into CASSLQGQTYYEQYF. This chain links TRBV5-1 with TRBJ2-7, with 7 bases aligning to TRBD1. Looked up from germline, CDR1 is SGHRS and CDR2 is YFSETQ. The CDR3 covers 15 residues. V was pared by 2 bases and J by 3 bases, with 8 bases of the junction left unmatched.